This TCR beta chain is from a study of T cell responses to AZD1222 COVID-19 vaccine. The data were produced by immunoSEQ multiplex PCR, yet TCRdb's version contains in-frame clones alone and is incomplete. The sample shows fewer than 110,000 clones, around 90% of them seen only once. The length of the CDR3 is 15 residues. After removal of 1 base from V and 5 bases from J, the junction contained 4 bases not matched to a gene. Germline-derived CDR1 and CDR2 are LGHDT and YNNKEL (reference sequence). The J gene is TRBJ2-1, the V gene TRBV3-1 (or the pseudogene TRBV3-2); 8 positions match TRBD2. The material sequenced was peripheral blood, taken 28 days after the second AZD1222 dose. This TCR was sampled from an adult who received the AZD1222 COVID-19 vaccine. This CDR3 reads CASSQGRGDHNEQFF. The CDR3 DNA reads as TGTGCCAGCAGCCAAGGGCGGGGGGACCACAATGAGCAGTTCTTC.